This T cell receptor beta chain came from a study of blood T cell repertoires in COVID-19. About the research overall: COVID-19 samples from acute and convalescent phases originated in the United States, Italy and Spain. T cells, B-cell-depleted T cells, or PBMCs supplied cDNA or gDNA.

In the study's own analysis: Amplification with reference gene primers provided the estimates of nucleated cell counts. Profiled with immunoSEQ multiplex PCR; TCRdb holds only in-frame clones, not every one. V, J and clone size are those of that table, while D and trimming were read from the DNA. Of a few hundred thousand clones listed, roughly 85% are singletons. Either two negative PCRs, clearance, or symptom resolution qualified Cohort 3 donors as recovered. Specimen: PBMCs or T cells enriched from blood (not recorded which). The source of this sequence is a woman aged 30 to 39 who had recovered from COVID-19.

CDR3 nucleotide sequence: TGTGCCAGCCGCGTGGAGGGGAGTGGCACTGAAGCTTTCTTT. Its protein is CASRVEGSGTEAFF. The chain combines TRBV2 with TRBJ1-1; D is possibly TRBD1 (5 bases). V dropped 8 bases and J dropped 4 bases, with 17 bases sitting between them. Germline CDR1 SNHLY, CDR2 FYNNEI. This CDR3 is 14 amino acids long.